The 29 T cell receptor beta chains reported below all come from one sample, sequenced in a study of shared clonotypes between healthy human individuals (dated by TCRdb to about 2020). Library generation was performed with the immunoSEQ multiplex PCR assay. In TCRdb, the immuneACCESS table is reduced to in-frame sequences with V and J assigned. These tables do not hold every clone; where another copy was compared, an unresolved V gene accounts for under half, and the others remain unexplained. The sample profile shows about 2.5 million clones; less than 95% of them were found once. The ten largest clones add up to approximately 0.39% of the sample. The sequenced sample consisted of naive CD4+ T cells from PBMCs. The cell subset or site label corresponds to: CD45RA+ positively selected. These TCRs come from a young man in good health. Some clones in this sample may be carry-over from other donors' samples.

The chain joins TRBV11-2 to TRBJ2-2; possibly TRBD1 for D (6 bases). CDR3 size: 16 residues. Per germline, CDR1 SGHAT and CDR2 FQNNGV. V was clipped by 2 bases and J by 7 bases, with 17 bases between them. The CDR3 DNA is TGTGCCAGCAGCTTACTTGGACAGATACGCAGCGGGGAGCTGTTTTTT. Encoded protein: CASSLLGQIRSGELFF.

DNA of the CDR3: TGTGCCAGCAGTTCGTTATCTGCAGGAAACTATGGCTACACCTTC. Protein sequence: CASSSLSAGNYGYTF. V usage is TRBV6-6 and J usage is TRBJ1-2; no clear D. Trimming shortened V by 4 bases and J by 2 bases, and 14 bases separated the two germline ends. Germline V gene lookup returns CDR1 MNHNY and CDR2 SVGAGI (reference sequence). The CDR3 extends over 15 amino acids.

CDR3 residues: CASSERQLYGYTF. The CDR3 DNA follows: TGTGCCAGCAGTGAAAGGCAGCTCTATGGCTACACCTTC. The chain employs TRBV6-1 and TRBJ1-2; D remains unclear. CDR3 length equals 13 residues. The germline CDR1 and CDR2 sequences are MNHNS and SASEGT. Trimming removed 2 bases at V and 4 bases at J, with 8 bases between.

This chain connects TRBV9 to TRBJ2-1; D is uncertain. V lost 4 bases, J lost 4 bases, and 12 bases lay in between. Germline V gene lookup returns CDR1 SGDLS and CDR2 YYNGEE. The CDR3 sequence is 14 residues long. The CDR3 here is CASSPAGSYNEQFF. As DNA, the CDR3 is TGTGCCAGCAGCCCCGCTGGGTCTTACAATGAGCAGTTCTTC.

This rearrangement joins TRBV27 to TRBJ2-5, with TRBD2 identical over 9 bases. Germline V gene data show CDR1 as MNHEY and CDR2 as SMNVEV (reference sequence). The V gene end was trimmed by 2 bases and the J gene end by 7 bases; junction bases not matched to a gene: 8. The CDR3 covers 15 residues. In DNA form, the CDR3 reads TGTGCCAGCAGTTTACGGGCGGGAGGGCCTGGGACCCAGTACTTC. It codes for CASSLRAGGPGTQYF.

The chain recombines TRBV7-9 with TRBJ2-7; weak D call: TRBD1 (5 bases). The germline gives CDR1 SEHNR, CDR2 FQNEAQ (reference sequence). Trimming removed 0 bases at V and 3 bases at J, with 12 bases between. The CDR3 spans 15 residues. The CDR3 sequence is CASSLAGPSLYEQYF. The CDR3 DNA reads as TGTGCCAGCAGCTTAGCGGGGCCATCCCTCTACGAGCAGTACTTC.

CDR3: CASSSGWGPQNTGELFF. CDR3 bases: TGTGCCAGCAGTTCCGGGTGGGGTCCCCAGAACACCGGGGAGCTGTTTTTT. This chain joins TRBV28 and TRBJ2-2; no firm D call. V was shortened by 4 bases and J by 1 base, with 16 bases between the two germline ends. This CDR3 has 17 residues. From germline, CDR1 is MDHEN and CDR2 SYDVKM.

The chain is built from TRBV18 and TRBJ2-7; 9 nucleotides agree with TRBD1. The ends lost 5 bases at V and 5 bases at J; junction bases unmatched: 7. Germline V gene lookup returns CDR1 KGHSH and CDR2 LQKENI. The CDR3 has 14 residues. In nucleotides, the CDR3 is TGTGCCAGCTCAAAGGGACAGGGTAACCACGAGCAGTACTTC. Translating it yields CASSKGQGNHEQYF. Looking up the rest from reference TRBV18 and TRBJ2-7 gives the full variable domain: NAGVMQNPRHLVRRRGQEARLRCSPMKGHSHVYWYRQLPEEGLKFMVYLQKENIIDESGMPKERFSAEFPKEGPSILRIQQVVRGDSAAYFCASSKGQGNHEQYFGPGTRLTVT.

The chain links TRBV7-9 to TRBJ2-2, with 12 bases aligning to TRBD2. The CDR3 covers 15 residues. Trimming cost V 4 bases and J 5 bases; bases outside gene matches: 2. Germline assignment: CDR1 SEHNR and CDR2 FQNEAQ (reference sequence). CDR3 in DNA: TGTGCCAGCAGCTCAGGACTAGCGGGAACCGGGGAGCTGTTTTTT. Amino acids: CASSSGLAGTGELFF.

J is TRBJ1-3 and V is TRBV28; D might be TRBD1 (6 bases). Germline V gives CDR1 MDHEN, CDR2 SYDVKM. The CDR3 has 12 residues. The V end was cut by 6 bases, the J end by 6 bases, with 9 bases between. The CDR3 loop reads CASRGTPNTIYF. The CDR3 region has the DNA TGTGCCAGCAGAGGGACACCAAACACCATATATTTT.

The rearrangement uses TRBV28 and TRBJ1-2, with D possibly matching TRBD1 (5 bases). Germline CDR1 reads MDHEN; CDR2 reads SYDVKM. The CDR3 consists of 14 residues. V was trimmed by 7 bases and J by 4 bases, leaving 16 bases between them. The chain's CDR3 is CASKNGGILYGYTF. The CDR3 DNA reads TGTGCCAGCAAAAATGGGGGAATCCTCTATGGCTACACCTTC.

The chain uses TRBV28 and TRBJ2-7, with D unclear. Germline lookup yields CDR1 MDHEN and CDR2 SYDVKM. The CDR3 extends over 15 amino acids. The ends were cut back, 6 bases at V and 0 bases at J, with 15 bases in the middle. Here the CDR3 DNA reads TGTGCCAGCAGCCACCCTAGGATGGGCTCCTACGAGCAGTACTTC. It codes for CASSHPRMGSYEQYF.

The chain carries TRBV9 and TRBJ1-1; D is uncertain. The CDR3 covers 15 residues. Trimming shortened V by 0 bases and J by 0 bases, and 9 bases separated the two germline ends. From germline, CDR1 is SGDLS and CDR2 YYNGEE. CDR3 region: CASSVDERMNTEAFF. The CDR3 DNA reads as TGTGCCAGCAGCGTAGATGAACGGATGAACACTGAAGCTTTCTTT.

The CDR3 DNA reads TGTGCCAGCAGCCCCGGGTTTTTTGGAAACACCATATATTTT. Its protein product is CASSPGFFGNTIYF. This rearrangement joins TRBV11-2 to TRBJ1-3; D gene unclear. V lost 5 bases, J lost 3 bases, and 11 bases lay in between. CDR1 is SGHAT and CDR2 is FQNNGV in the germline V gene. CDR3 length: 14 amino acids.

This chain connects TRBV2 to TRBJ2-1; TRBD2 matches at 8 bases. Germline trimming cut 6 bases from V and 7 bases from J; bases unmatched to any gene: 2. From germline, CDR1 is SNHLY and CDR2 FYNNEI. This CDR3 has 12 residues. In nucleotides, the CDR3 is TGTGCCAGCAGGGGACTAGGGAATGAGCAGTTCTTC. Protein sequence: CASRGLGNEQFF.

CDR3 protein: CATSSPGTVTYEQYF. Here the CDR3 DNA reads TGTGCCACCAGCAGCCCCGGGACCGTCACCTACGAGCAGTACTTC. The V call is TRBV15, the J call TRBJ2-7; D is perhaps TRBD1 or TRBD2 (5 bases each). The CDR3 totals 15 residues. Trimming removed 3 bases at V and 2 bases at J, with 14 bases between. In germline, CDR1 is LNHNV, CDR2 YYDKDF (reference sequence).

This clone appeared a few times. Distinct nucleotide sequences in the sample also encode this CDR3. The chain uses TRBV7-9 and TRBJ2-7; D may be TRBD2 (6 bases). Trimming left V 0 bases short and J 3 bases short, with 6 bases between. The CDR3 contains 13 residues. The V gene's germline CDR1 is SEHNR and CDR2 FQNEAQ (reference sequence). CDR3 amino acids: CASSLAGGYEQYF. In nucleotides, the CDR3 is TGTGCCAGCAGCTTAGCGGGGGGCTACGAGCAGTACTTC. The whole variable domain, filled in from reference TRBV7-9 and TRBJ2-7, reads DTGVSQNPRHKITKRGQNVTFRCDPISEHNRLYWYRQTLGQGPEFLTYFQNEAQLEKSRLLSDRFSAERPKGSFSTLEIQRTEQGDSAMYLCASSLAGGYEQYFGPGTRLTVT.

The chain employs TRBV6-5 and TRBJ2-7; 10 bases map to TRBD2. Looked up from germline, CDR1 is MNHEY and CDR2 is SVGAGI. V lost 6 bases and J lost 5; bases outside the gene matches: 10. The length of the CDR3 is 15 residues. This chain's CDR3 is CASRMMGLAGDEQYF. CDR3 in DNA: TGTGCCAGCAGAATGATGGGGCTAGCGGGAGACGAGCAGTACTTC.

The chain is built from TRBV15 and TRBJ1-1; 7 bases match TRBD1. Germline CDR1 and CDR2: LNHNV and YYDKDF (reference sequence). V shed 5 bases and J 8 bases; nucleotides not matched to a gene: 5. CDR3 length: 12 amino acids. Here the CDR3 reads CATSRRGQEAFF. The CDR3 bases are TGTGCCACCAGCCGGCGGGGACAGGAAGCTTTCTTT.

V usage is TRBV30 and J usage is TRBJ2-3; D possibly corresponds to TRBD2 (5 bases). Trimming pared 4 bases from V and 0 bases from J, leaving 11 bases between. This CDR3 region has 14 residues. Germline V CDR1 and CDR2: GTSNPN, SVGIG (reference sequence). CDR3 nucleotides: TGTGCCTGGATAAACGAGGGAAGCACAGATACGCAGTATTTT. As protein: CAWINEGSTDTQYF.

The chain joins TRBV18 to TRBJ1-5, with D tentatively TRBD1 (5 bases). The CDR3 length is 16 residues. Per the germline V gene, CDR1 is KGHSH and CDR2 is LQKENI. With 2 bases removed from V and 0 bases from J, the gap between germline ends came to 11 bases. The CDR3 sequence: CASSPDRTYSNQPQHF. CDR3 nucleotide sequence: TGTGCCAGCTCACCAGACAGAACATATAGCAATCAGCCCCAGCATTTT.

This clone was observed once. V is TRBV28 and J is TRBJ1-2; TRBD1 matches at 9 bases. This CDR3 spans 17 amino acids. The V gene end was trimmed by 6 bases and the J gene end by 4 bases; junction bases not matched to a gene: 15. Germline V gives CDR1 MDHEN, CDR2 SYDVKM. CDR3 in DNA: TGTGCCAGCAGCTCCCCCAAGGACAGGGGAGGGTTCTATGGCTACACCTTC. Translated, it gives CASSSPKDRGGFYGYTF.

The genes are TRBV28 and TRBJ1-1; D remains unclear. The CDR3 loop spans 14 amino acids. Germline CDR1 is MDHEN and CDR2 is SYDVKM. V lost 7 bases to trimming and J lost 1 base, with 13 bases between them. The CDR3 loop reads CASTPGRANTEAFF. The CDR3 DNA reads TGTGCCAGCACCCCCGGTAGGGCGAACACTGAAGCTTTCTTT.

This chain uses TRBV9 with TRBJ2-5; TRBD1 matches 7 bases. The CDR3 is made up of 14 amino acids. Germline V gives CDR1 SGDLS, CDR2 YYNGEE. J was trimmed by 5 bases and V by 4 bases; bases with no gene match: 8. CDR3 protein: CASSTTGSRETQYF. The CDR3 region has the DNA TGTGCCAGCAGCACGACAGGGAGCAGGGAGACCCAGTACTTC.

This chain connects TRBV6-5 to TRBJ2-4; D could derive from TRBD1 or TRBD2 (6 bases each). The CDR3 loop spans 16 amino acids. Germline CDR1 reads MNHEY; CDR2 reads SVGAGI. The V end was cut by 2 bases, the J end by 5 bases, with 16 bases between. In DNA, the CDR3 is TGTGCCAGCAGTTACCAACCGGGGGCAGGCCAAAACATTCAGTACTTC. Amino acids: CASSYQPGAGQNIQYF.

V usage is TRBV5-1 and J usage is TRBJ2-1; TRBD2 matches at 11 bases. V shed 0 bases, J shed 9 bases, and the junction held 14 bases outside the gene matches. Germline lookup yields CDR1 SGHRS and CDR2 YFSETQ. The CDR3 totals 18 residues. The DNA for the CDR3 is TGCGCCAGCAGCTTGGGAGTGAGGGGACTAGCGGTCTCGGGTGAGCAGTTCTTC. This translates into CASSLGVRGLAVSGEQFF.

This clone was recorded once. The chain couples TRBV30 to TRBJ1-3; 7 bases are shared with TRBD1. Germline CDR1 is GTSNPN and CDR2 is SVGIG (reference sequence). This CDR3 region has 16 residues. Unmatched junction bases numbered 9, after V lost 2 bases and J lost 2 bases. CDR3 nucleotides: TGTGCCTGGAGTCGCGCCCGGGACAGCACTGGAAACACCATATATTTT. Its protein product is CAWSRARDSTGNTIYF. The whole variable domain, remainder taken from reference TRBV30 and TRBJ1-3, is SQTIHQWPATLVQPVGSPLSLECTVEGTSNPNLYWYRQAAGRGLQLLFYSVGIGQISSEVPQNLSASRPQDRQFILSSKKLLLSDSGFYLCAWSRARDSTGNTIYFGEGSWLTVV.

This clone was detected only once. The chain is built from TRBV19 and TRBJ2-1, with D tentatively TRBD2 (5 bases). This CDR3 has 14 amino acids. Germline V gives CDR1 LNHDA, CDR2 SQIVND (reference sequence). V was pared by 6 bases and J by 7 bases, with 16 bases between. This CDR3 reads CASRDLRTGNEQFF. The CDR3 DNA reads TGTGCCAGTAGGGATCTACGGACGGGGAATGAGCAGTTCTTC.

The chain employs TRBV5-4 and TRBJ2-3; D might be TRBD1 or TRBD2, each matching 5 bases. The CDR3 extends over 16 amino acids. Trimming stripped 2 bases from V and 1 base from J, with 14 bases between. The germline V gene encodes CDR1 SGHNT and CDR2 YYREEE (reference sequence). In DNA form, the CDR3 reads TGTGCCAGCAGCTTTAAGAGGGAAGGGGGCACAGATACGCAGTATTTT. Encoded protein: CASSFKREGGTDTQYF.